This TCR beta chain was identified during a study of blood T cell repertoires in COVID-19 (dated by TCRdb to the early 2020s). In the study overall: Samples covering the acute and convalescent phases of COVID-19 were provided by collaborators in the United States, Italy and Spain. The prospective study material was composed of cDNA or gDNA derived from T cells, B-cell-depleted T cells, or PBMCs. Subjects who had been exposed to COVID-19, were actively infected with it, or had recovered from it provided the deeply sampled blood TCRbeta repertoires that made up the dataset. The repertoires were released in a freely available public database meant as a resource for research on the immune response to SARS-CoV-2. Samples were obtained from the ongoing ImmuneRACE study (first 160 participants) and from 1,254 subjects provided by 6 global collaborators. The sample metadata nearly always contained a de-identified subject ID, COVID-19 status, age in years and sex. Where HLA class I and class II types were available, the types were taken from metadata supplied by the sample provider, not from assay-based typing. Here is what the overall study found, with its caveats: The quantity of clinical and demographic metadata differed by source and by participant and was supplied without curation.

This clone was counted once. Its binding antigen is unknown. Base quality data are lacking; no much larger clone is found one base away. Enrolling through a virtual design, the prospective study's participants ranged in age from roughly 18 to 89 years and lived across around 25 United States geographic areas. In the prospective study, cohorts were assigned on the basis of participant-reported clinical history obtained from a screening survey and a study questionnaire. Recovered participants in ImmuneRACE Cohort 3 were defined as having two consecutive negative NP/OP PCR tests, clearance from a healthcare professional, or resolution of symptoms. Mobile phlebotomists in the prospective study collected whole blood, serum and a nasopharyngeal or oropharyngeal swab from every participant. Prospective study participants could optionally give additional blood draws and questionnaires over an approximately 2-month period. Blood samples from the prospective study were shipped frozen or at room temperature prior to DNA extraction.

CDR1 SEHNR and CDR2 FQNEAQ were looked up in the germline V gene (reference sequence). Compared with germline, V lacks 4 bases and J lacks 4 bases; bases without a gene match: 6. From its cysteine to its phenylalanine, the CDR3 spans 14 amino acids. Only the CDR3 DNA is retained, 42 bases long and in frame from the first base. The immunoSEQ Assay, a bias-controlled multiplex PCR, was used to amplify TCRbeta CDR3 regions from genomic DNA. In the original analysis: The number of nucleated cells in each sample was estimated from the amplification of reference gene primers within the assay. Sequence reads were collapsed and filtered to measure the absolute abundance of every unique TCRbeta CDR3 rearrangement. For each sample, productive Simpson clonality was calculated as the square root of Simpson's diversity index over productive rearrangements. As stored in TCRdb, this immuneACCESS dataset retains in-frame rearrangements with V and J assigned. A fraction of the clones does not appear; measured against another copy, unresolved V genes explain less than half of the discrepancy, and the remainder lacks a known reason. V and J calls and clone size come straight from that table; D and trimming were deduced from the DNA. The sample yields about 250,000 clones; more than 80% were counted once. The ten largest clones represent roughly 2.3% of the sample.

This sequence was found in a woman aged 18-29 years who had recovered from COVID-19. Sequences were obtained from PBMCs or T cells enriched from blood (not recorded which). The rearrangement joined TRBV7-9 to TRBJ1-2, with 7 bases in between that match TRBD1. The DNA sequence is TGTGCCAGCAGCTCCGGGACAGAAATCTATGGCTACACCTTC. Its translation is CASSSGTEIYGYTF.